The rows below give T cell receptor beta chains drawn from one sample of a study of T cells in tumors after PD-1 blockade. Assay used: immunoSEQ multiplex PCR; TCRdb lists only in-frame clones, some missing. The data contain about 35,000 clones, just under 80% of them singletons. Sample: PBMCs, taken before anti-PD-1 treatment. Receptors originate from a human donor with basal cell carcinoma. The CDR3 runs from the conserved cysteine through the conserved F or W. D genes are given only for firm matches. Size is stated for part of the rows, as once, few or many counts, or as a class when the clone is expanded.

DNA | CDR3 | size | J | V | length | D
TGTGCCAGTAGTATATCTAGGAACACCGGGGAGCTGTTTTTT | CASSISRNTGELFF | medium-sized | TRBJ2-2 | TRBV19 | 14 | NA
TGTGCCAGCAGCACGTCACCGGCGGGGGGGCAAGGTGAGCAGTTCTTC | CASSTSPAGGQGEQFF | NA | TRBJ2-1 | TRBV7-2 | 16 | TRBD2
TGTGCCAGCGGGGCGGCGGTAGGTGGGGAGCTGTTTTTT | CASGAAVGGELFF | NA | TRBJ2-2 | TRBV7-2 | 13 | NA
TGCAGCGTTGGTTCGGGCTCTGGAAACACCATATATTTT | CSVGSGSGNTIYF | NA | TRBJ1-3 | TRBV29-1 | 13 | NA
TGTGCCAGCAGGCGTAACGGGGAATCTAATGAAAAACTGTTTTTT | CASRRNGESNEKLFF | NA | TRBJ1-4 | TRBV2 | 15 | NA
TGTGCCACCAGTGACTCCCCGGACAGAACTTCTGGAAACACCATATATTTT | CATSDSPDRTSGNTIYF | once | TRBJ1-3 | TRBV24-1 | 17 | NA
TGTGCCAGCTCAGGACAGGGGGCTTCCGAGCAGTACTTC | CASSGQGASEQYF | NA | TRBJ2-7 | TRBV28 | 13 | TRBD1
TGTGCCAGCAGTATTGGGAGGGAAAGTTCACCCCTCCACTTT | CASSIGRESSPLHF | NA | TRBJ1-6 | TRBV6-5 | 14 | NA
TGTGCCAGCAGCCCGGACAGCTCCTTCGTGGAGACCCAGTACTTC | CASSPDSSFVETQYF | NA | TRBJ2-5 | TRBV7-2 | 15 | NA
TGTGCCATCAGTACGGCGGGGGGGCTCAATGAGCAGTTCTTC | CAISTAGGLNEQFF | once | TRBJ2-1 | TRBV10-3 | 14 | TRBD2
TGTGCCAGCAGCCTGGACTTAGCGTCGGGGAGCTACAATGAGCAGTTCTTC | CASSLDLASGSYNEQFF | NA | TRBJ2-1 | TRBV7-2 | 17 | NA
TGTGCCAGTAGTATAAGTAAGAGGGAGACTCACTTC | CASSISKRETHF | NA | TRBJ1-2 | TRBV19 | 12 | NA
TGTGCCAGCAGCTATCCCCGGGAGACCCAGTACTTC | CASSYPRETQYF | NA | TRBJ2-5 | TRBV7-2 | 12 | NA
TGTGCCAGCAGTCCCGGGACGAAGCTGACCCAGTACTTC | CASSPGTKLTQYF | NA | TRBJ2-5 | TRBV6-2/TRBV6-3 | 13 | NA
TGTGCCAGCAGTGAATATGTGGGAGTGGTAGATACGCAGTATTTT | CASSEYVGVVDTQYF | few | TRBJ2-3 | TRBV6-1 | 15 | NA
TGTGCCAGCAGGCCTCGGGGGGGCACTGAGCAGTTCTTC | CASRPRGGTEQFF | NA | TRBJ2-1 | TRBV6-5 | 13 | TRBD2
TGTGCCAGTATAGGGACAGGGAACACCGGGGAGCTGTTTTTT | CASIGTGNTGELFF | NA | TRBJ2-2 | TRBV19 | 14 | TRBD1
TGCGCCAGCAGCCAGTTCCCGCCCAGCGGGCGGTACACCGGGGAGCTGTTTTTT | CASSQFPPSGRYTGELFF | NA | TRBJ2-2 | TRBV4-3 | 18 | NA
TGTGCCAGCAGCTTACCGGCGGGAGGGTACAATGAGCAGTTCTTC | CASSLPAGGYNEQFF | NA | TRBJ2-1 | TRBV7-6 | 15 | TRBD2
TGTGCCAGCAGTCTCAGGGTTACGACTGAAGCTTTCTTT | CASSLRVTTEAFF | NA | TRBJ1-1 | TRBV6-5 | 13 | NA
TGTGCCAGCAGTTACCCCGGGACAGCGGACAGTTCACCCCTCCACTTT | CASSYPGTADSSPLHF | NA | TRBJ1-6 | TRBV6-2/TRBV6-3 | 16 | TRBD1
TGCGCCAGCAGCTTCGGTAGCGGGAGTGCCTACGAGCAGTACTTC | CASSFGSGSAYEQYF | NA | TRBJ2-7 | TRBV5-1 | 15 | TRBD2
TGCGCCAGCAGCCCTCGAAACTGGGACAGCTACACCGGGGAGCTGTTTTTT | CASSPRNWDSYTGELFF | NA | TRBJ2-2 | TRBV4-3 | 17 | TRBD1
TGTGCCACTGCCCAGGGACAGAGCCAAGAGACCCAGTACTTC | CATAQGQSQETQYF | NA | TRBJ2-5 | TRBV6-5 | 14 | TRBD1
TGTGCCAGCAGGGAAACAGGTCATCGGGCCTACGAGCAGTACTTC | CASRETGHRAYEQYF | few | TRBJ2-7 | TRBV27 | 15 | NA
TGTGCCAGCAGCTTGTTCGTCGAATCCTCTGGGGCCAACGTCCTGACTTTC | CASSLFVESSGANVLTF | NA | TRBJ2-6 | TRBV5-8 | 17 | NA
TGTGCCAGTACCCCTTCGCCCAGGGTCACTAATGAAAAACTGTTTTTT | CASTPSPRVTNEKLFF | NA | TRBJ1-4 | TRBV19 | 16 | NA